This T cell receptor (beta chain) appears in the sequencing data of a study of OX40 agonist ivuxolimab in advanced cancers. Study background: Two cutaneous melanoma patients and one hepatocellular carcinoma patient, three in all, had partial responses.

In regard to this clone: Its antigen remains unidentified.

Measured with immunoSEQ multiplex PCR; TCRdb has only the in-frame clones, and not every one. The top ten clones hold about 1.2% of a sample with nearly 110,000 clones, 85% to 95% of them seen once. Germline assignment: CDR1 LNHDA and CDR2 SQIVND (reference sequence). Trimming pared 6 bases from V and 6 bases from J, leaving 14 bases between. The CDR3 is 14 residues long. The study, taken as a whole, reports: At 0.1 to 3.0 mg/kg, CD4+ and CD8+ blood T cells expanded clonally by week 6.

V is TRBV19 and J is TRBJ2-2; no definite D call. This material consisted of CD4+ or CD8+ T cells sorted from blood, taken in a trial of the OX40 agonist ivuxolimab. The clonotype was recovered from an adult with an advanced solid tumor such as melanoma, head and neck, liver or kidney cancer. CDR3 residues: CASRSQLGPGELFF. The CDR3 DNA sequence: TGTGCCAGTAGATCCCAGTTAGGTCCCGGGGAGCTGTTTTTT.